These 32 T cell receptor beta chains share one sample of origin, sequenced in a study of blood T cell repertoires in COVID-19 (dated by TCRdb to 2019 to 2021). Receptors were amplified or captured by the immunoSEQ multiplex PCR assay. TCRdb holds this immuneACCESS table with in-frame rearrangements only. Some clones are missing; in checked studies, unresolved V genes explain under half, and the rest has no known cause. Counted in this sample were 7,500 to 9,000 clones; around 80% of them appeared once. The ten biggest clones cover roughly a tenth of the sample. The sequenced sample consisted of peripheral blood. Source of these receptors: a human donor in a cohort sampled during active COVID-19.

In its sample, this clone was seen once. The rearrangement links TRBV5-1 to TRBJ2-3, with 8 bases fitting TRBD1. From germline, CDR1 is SGHRS and CDR2 YFSETQ. The V gene end was trimmed by 4 bases and the J gene end by 13 bases; junction bases not matched to a gene: 11. The CDR3 has 13 residues. The CDR3 here is CASSRDRGPQKYF. The CDR3 bases are TGCGCCAGCAGCAGAGACAGGGGCCCGCAAAAGTATTTT.

J is TRBJ1-1 and V is TRBV5-1; maybe TRBD1 (6 bases). The CDR3 contains 13 residues. Germline V gene data show CDR1 as SGHRS and CDR2 as YFSETQ. The germline V and J ends were trimmed by 5 bases and 1 base, with 9 bases remaining between them. The chain's CDR3 is CASSSQGNTEAFF. Written as DNA, the CDR3 is TGCGCCAGCAGTTCACAGGGGAACACTGAAGCTTTCTTT.

The chain uses TRBV7-8 and TRBJ2-2, with D hard to call. Trimming stripped 1 base from V and 8 bases from J, with 8 bases between. Germline assignment: CDR1 SGHVS and CDR2 FQNEAQ. This CDR3 region has 13 residues. This chain's CDR3 is CASSLDLGGELFF. CDR3 coding DNA: TGTGCCAGCAGCTTAGACCTAGGAGGGGAGCTGTTTTTT.

The chain links TRBV4-1 to TRBJ2-7; 8 bases are a match to TRBD2. Trimming took 0 bases from V and 2 from J; bases not matched to a gene: 6. Germline V gene lookup returns CDR1 MGHRA and CDR2 YSYEKL. The CDR3 covers 16 residues. The CDR3 coding sequence is TGCGCCAGCAGCCAAGAAACGGTAGCGGGACCCTACGAGCAGTACTTC. This codes for CASSQETVAGPYEQYF.

This chain uses TRBV5-1 with TRBJ2-7; D is uncertain. The V end was cut by 0 bases, the J end by 4 bases, with 14 bases between. This CDR3 region has 15 residues. CDR1 is SGHRS and CDR2 is YFSETQ in the germline V gene. The CDR3 sequence: CASSLEPGPQYEQYF. The DNA of the CDR3 is TGCGCCAGCAGCTTGGAACCAGGTCCCCAATACGAGCAGTACTTC.

The chain joins TRBV29-1 to TRBJ2-4; 7 positions agree with TRBD1. V dropped 5 bases and J dropped 2; count of bases not matched to a gene: 3. The CDR3 sequence is 13 residues long. Germline lookup yields CDR1 SQVTM and CDR2 ANQGSEA. The DNA for the CDR3 is TGCAGCGTTCCGGACAGGACCAAAAACATTCAGTACTTC. Translation: CSVPDRTKNIQYF.

J is TRBJ2-5 and V is TRBV9; D not certain. V was pared by 0 bases and J by 2 bases, with 5 bases between. The CDR3 contains 13 residues. CDR1 SGDLS and CDR2 YYNGEE come from the germline V gene. The CDR3 nucleotides are TGTGCCAGCAGCGTAGGGCAGCAAGAGACCCAGTACTTC. The encoded protein is CASSVGQQETQYF.

The table lists this clone with a few counts. The chain recombines TRBV7-2 with TRBJ1-4; D not resolved. Germline V gives CDR1 SGHTA, CDR2 FQGNSA. V gave up 8 bases and J gave up 0 bases, with 7 bases separating them. The CDR3 is made up of 13 amino acids. Written as DNA, the CDR3 is TGTGCCAGCCGTTCCGCAACTAATGAAAAACTGTTTTTT. It yields the protein CASRSATNEKLFF.

The V call is TRBV2, the J call TRBJ2-7, with TRBD2 as a possible D gene (5 bases). Looked up from germline, CDR1 is SNHLY and CDR2 is FYNNEI. Trimming stripped 3 bases from V and 2 bases from J, with 11 bases between. The CDR3 contains 14 residues. CDR3 region: CASSEGEGTYEQYF. Here the CDR3 DNA reads TGTGCCAGCAGTGAGGGTGAGGGAACCTACGAGCAGTACTTC.

The rearrangement joins TRBV28 to TRBJ1-4, with 7 bases aligning to TRBD1. V lost 6 bases to trimming and J lost 5 bases; unmatched junction nucleotides: 9. This CDR3 has 15 amino acids. Germline CDR1 and CDR2: MDHEN and SYDVKM. In DNA, the CDR3 is TGTGCCAGCAGCCGGAGGACAGGATTAAATGAAAAACTGTTTTTT. Translating gives CASSRRTGLNEKLFF.

This clone was seen only once. The chain recombines TRBV5-4 with TRBJ2-7; weak D call: TRBD1 (6 bases). Germline CDR1 is SGHNT and CDR2 is YYREEE (reference sequence). The CDR3 contains 14 residues. V was pared by 4 bases and J by 0 bases, with 11 bases between. The CDR3 here is CASSLEGGSYEQYF. CDR3 DNA sequence: TGTGCCAGCAGCCTGGAAGGGGGCTCCTACGAGCAGTACTTC. Variable domain in full (rest from reference TRBV5-4 and TRBJ2-7): ETGVTQSPTHLIKTRGQQVTLRCSSQSGHNTVSWYQQALGQGPQFIFQYYREEENGRGNFPPRFSGLQFPNYSSELNVNALELDDSALYLCASSLEGGSYEQYFGPGTRLTVT.

This clone was detected only a few times. This chain connects TRBV5-1 to TRBJ2-5, with TRBD2 identical over 12 bases. CDR1 and CDR2 (germline): SGHRS, YFSETQ. The CDR3 spans 15 residues. Trimming cost V 4 bases and J 5 bases; bases outside gene matches: 6. The CDR3: CASSHPGTSGETQYF. The CDR3 bases are TGCGCCAGCAGCCACCCCGGGACTAGCGGGGAGACCCAGTACTTC.

This sequence joins TRBV6-2 or TRBV6-3 and TRBJ1-1, with no clear D. This CDR3 is 16 amino acids long. Per the germline V gene, CDR1 is MNHEY and CDR2 is SVGEGT. Deletions cut 2 bases from V and 1 base from J, with 14 bases between. The CDR3 DNA sequence: TGTGCCAGCAGTTACCGGAGGGTGGCGGGGAACACTGAAGCTTTCTTT. It yields the protein CASSYRRVAGNTEAFF.

The J gene is TRBJ2-3, the V gene TRBV9; 10 positions agree with TRBD2. This CDR3 is built from 18 residues. Per germline, CDR1 SGDLS and CDR2 YYNGEE. Trimming removed 0 bases from V and 3 bases from J; junction bases left unmatched: 10. CDR3 protein: CASSVDRAGGLGTDTQYF. In nucleotides, the CDR3 is TGTGCCAGCAGCGTAGATCGAGCGGGGGGGCTTGGGACAGATACGCAGTATTTT.

In this sample, this clone turned up once. This chain connects TRBV6-5 to TRBJ1-1; D is possibly TRBD1 (6 bases). Trimming cost V 5 bases and J 6 bases, with 10 bases left between them. The CDR3 is 12 residues long. Germline CDR1 and CDR2: MNHEY and SVGAGI. The CDR3: CASSPDSSEAFF. CDR3 sequence (DNA): TGTGCCAGCAGTCCGGACAGTTCTGAAGCTTTCTTT.

The chain combines TRBV7-2 with TRBJ2-7; D is unclear. CDR3 length equals 15 residues. The germline gives CDR1 SGHTA, CDR2 FQGNSA. Trimming removed 1 base at V and 0 bases at J, with 10 bases between. The CDR3 nucleotides are TGTGCCAGCAGCTTAGAGACGCGGAGCTCCTACGAGCAGTACTTC. It encodes CASSLETRSSYEQYF.

J is TRBJ1-3 and V is TRBV5-1; D is unclear. Trimming cost V 0 bases and J 0 bases, with 7 bases left between them. Germline V gene data show CDR1 as SGHRS and CDR2 as YFSETQ. This CDR3 has 15 amino acids. The CDR3 protein is CASSLGGVSGNTIYF. The CDR3 coding sequence is TGCGCCAGCAGCTTGGGGGGAGTCTCTGGAAACACCATATATTTT.

V gene TRBV25-1 combines with J gene TRBJ1-2; a possible D gene is TRBD1 (5 bases). From germline, CDR1 is MGHDK and CDR2 SYGVNS. Trimming removed 8 bases from V and 1 base from J, with 8 bases in between. The CDR3 is 12 residues long. Here the CDR3 reads CASYRGNYGYTF. For the CDR3, the DNA is TGTGCCAGCTATAGGGGTAACTATGGCTACACCTTC.

The rearrangement uses TRBV7-9 and TRBJ2-3, with a possible D match to TRBD2 (6 bases). CDR3 length equals 14 residues. Germline CDR1 SEHNR, CDR2 FQNEAQ (reference sequence). V shed 1 base and J shed 3 bases, with 8 bases lying between them. Here the CDR3 DNA reads TGTGCCAGCAGCTTAGAGACTAGTACAGATACGCAGTATTTT. Residues: CASSLETSTDTQYF.

The DNA for the CDR3 is TGTGCCAGCACCCAAGGACAGGGGGGTATTGGCGAGCAGTACTTC. It encodes CASTQGQGGIGEQYF. The V and J genes are TRBV27 and TRBJ2-7; TRBD1 matches 10 bases. Germline trimming cut 7 bases from V and 6 bases from J; bases unmatched to any gene: 12. This CDR3 comprises 15 residues. Per the germline V gene, CDR1 is MNHEY and CDR2 is SMNVEV (reference sequence).

The V gene is TRBV5-5, the J gene TRBJ1-2; 7 bases map to TRBD1. CDR1 SGHKS and CDR2 YYEKEE come from the germline V gene (reference sequence). The CDR3 has 15 amino acids. Losses at the gene ends were 0 bases for V and 3 bases for J; bases not matched to a gene: 5. As DNA, the CDR3 is TGTGCCAGCAGCTTGGAGGGGGCGCCCCACTATGGCTACACCTTC. It specifies CASSLEGAPHYGYTF.

This clone was picked up a small number of times. The genes are TRBV7-9 and TRBJ2-2; TRBD2 matches 7 bases. Germline assignment: CDR1 SEHNR and CDR2 FQNEAQ (reference sequence). V was pared by 1 base and J by 4 bases, with 9 bases of the junction left unmatched. This CDR3 contains 17 residues. CDR3 bases: TGTGCCAGCAGCTTAGTAATGTCAGGCGGGGGCACCGGGGAGCTGTTTTTT. Amino acid sequence: CASSLVMSGGGTGELFF.

The chain links TRBV4-3 to TRBJ1-4; D is unclear. V was clipped by 4 bases and J by 8 bases, with 8 bases between them. This CDR3 has 12 residues. The germline gives CDR1 LGHNA, CDR2 YSLEER. The CDR3 reads CASSPRGEKLFF. The CDR3 region has the DNA TGCGCCAGCAGCCCCCGGGGAGAAAAACTGTTTTTT.

CDR3 region: CASSLGTGRRYEQYF. The CDR3 coding sequence is TGCGCCAGCAGCCTCGGGACAGGGCGTCGCTACGAGCAGTACTTC. The rearrangement uses TRBV4-1 and TRBJ2-7; 9 bases are shared with TRBD1. V lost 4 bases and J lost 3; bases outside the gene matches: 7. The germline V gene has CDR1 MGHRA and CDR2 YSYEKL. This CDR3 is 15 amino acids long.

V is TRBV25-1 and J is TRBJ2-2; 8 bases agree with TRBD1. Looked up from germline, CDR1 is MGHDK and CDR2 is SYGVNS. V gave up 4 bases and J gave up 4 bases; unmatched junction bases: 8. The CDR3 has 16 residues. Here the CDR3 reads CASSVGQGVGTGELFF. As DNA, the CDR3 is TGTGCCAGCAGTGTAGGACAGGGCGTAGGCACCGGGGAGCTGTTTTTT.

Only one count was recorded for this clone. The chain uses TRBV4-1 and TRBJ2-7, with 11 bases lining up with TRBD2. After removal of 4 bases from V and 6 bases from J, the junction contained 8 bases not matched to a gene. This CDR3 region has 15 residues. In germline, CDR1 is MGHRA, CDR2 YSYEKL. CDR3 in DNA: TGCGCCAGCAGCCCAACTAGCGGGGGACTTCTCGAGCAGTACTTC. Amino acids: CASSPTSGGLLEQYF.

On this clone itself: At one of its ends the junction is not consistent with the germline gene, which may arise from a read error. The chain is built from TRBV7-7 and TRBJ2-2, with 11 positions matching TRBD1. The CDR3 sequence is 15 residues long. CDR1 and CDR2 from the germline V gene are SSHAT and FNYEAQ (reference sequence). The CDR3 is CASSPDRGHTGELFF. CDR3 bases: TGTGCTAGCAGCCCGGACAGGGGGCATACCGGGGAGCTGTTTTTT.

CDR3: CASSTHTGAAEAFF. CDR3 sequence (DNA): TGTGCCAGCAGCACCCATACAGGGGCCGCTGAAGCTTTCTTT. The chain couples TRBV7-9 to TRBJ1-1; 7 bases match TRBD1. The CDR3 runs to 14 residues. Trimming took 5 bases from V and 6 from J; bases not matched to a gene: 9. Germline-derived CDR1 and CDR2 are SEHNR and FQNEAQ (reference sequence). Full variable domain (remainder filled in from reference TRBV7-9 and TRBJ1-1): DTGVSQNPRHKITKRGQNVTFRCDPISEHNRLYWYRQTLGQGPEFLTYFQNEAQLEKSRLLSDRFSAERPKGSFSTLEIQRTEQGDSAMYLCASSTHTGAAEAFFGQGTRLTVV.

The genes are TRBV5-6 and TRBJ1-3; D might be TRBD1 (6 bases). Trimming took 2 bases from V and 2 from J, leaving 11 bases between them. This CDR3 region has 15 residues. Germline V lookup: CDR1 SGHDT, CDR2 YYEEEE. CDR3 protein: CASSFRGKAGNTIYF. The CDR3 DNA reads TGTGCCAGCAGCTTCAGGGGTAAGGCTGGAAACACCATATATTTT.

The chain employs TRBV18 and TRBJ1-1, with 7 bases matching TRBD1. Germline V gene sequence: CDR1 KGHSH, CDR2 LQKENI. CDR3 length: 15 residues. Germline trimming cut 6 bases from V and 1 base from J; bases unmatched to any gene: 8. CDR3 nucleotide sequence: TGTGCCAGCTCTCTGGAACAGGGGAAGAACACTGAAGCTTTCTTT. It codes for CASSLEQGKNTEAFF.

Of note for this clone: Other nucleotide sequences from this sample produce the same CDR3. J is TRBJ1-5 and V is TRBV30, with 7 bases identical to TRBD1. Germline V gene data show CDR1 as GTSNPN and CDR2 as SVGIG (reference sequence). This CDR3 comprises 14 residues. V lost 2 bases and J lost 2; bases outside the gene matches: 3. CDR3 protein: CAWSRDRGNQPQHF. The CDR3 nucleotides read TGTGCCTGGAGTAGAGACAGGGGCAATCAGCCCCAGCATTTT. Complete variable domain (other parts from reference TRBV30 and TRBJ1-5): SQTIHQWPATLVQPVGSPLSLECTVEGTSNPNLYWYRQAAGRGLQLLFYSVGIGQISSEVPQNLSASRPQDRQFILSSKKLLLSDSGFYLCAWSRDRGNQPQHFGDGTRLSIL.

This clone appeared once. The rearrangement uses TRBV19 and TRBJ2-2; TRBD1 agrees at 8 bases. J gave up 1 base and V 6 bases, and 4 bases lay outside the gene matches. In germline, CDR1 is LNHDA, CDR2 SQIVND (reference sequence). CDR3 length: 15 amino acids. The CDR3 loop is CASSMTGENTGELFF. The CDR3 region has the DNA TGTGCCAGTAGCATGACAGGGGAGAACACCGGGGAGCTGTTTTTT.